The 23 T cell receptor beta chains presented below share a single source sample, sequenced in a study of blood T cells in healthy people across ages. Next came a second PCR, run for roughly 7 to 12 cycles, which used a sample-barcoded 5' primer along with a J-beta primer mix. TCRdb independently ran MiXCR on the 5' RACE reads; one entry per CDR3 protein. This table has approximately 940,000 distinct CDR3 sequences, around 46% appearing once. The material sequenced was blood. These receptors originate from a man younger than 45 in good health.

V is TRBV27 and J is TRBJ2-1; 9 positions match TRBD2. The V gene end was trimmed by 3 bases and the J gene end by 9 bases; junction bases not matched to a gene: 9. This CDR3 has 15 residues. The germline gives CDR1 MNHEY, CDR2 SMNVEV (reference sequence). Here the CDR3 DNA reads TGTGCCAGCAGTTTCGGGACTAGCCCCTACGCTGAGCAGTTCTTC. This gives the protein CASSFGTSPYAEQFF.

The chain links TRBV7-9 to TRBJ2-7; 9 positions match TRBD2. This CDR3 is built from 16 residues. J was trimmed by 2 bases and V by 6 bases; bases with no gene match: 11. Germline CDR1 and CDR2: SEHNR and FQNEAQ (reference sequence). The DNA for the CDR3 is TGTGCCAGCAGGCCTCGTAGCGGGGGCCCCACCTACGAGCAGTACTTC. Residues: CASRPRSGGPTYEQYF.

V usage is TRBV4-1 and J usage is TRBJ2-2; D unclear. Trimming cost V 1 base and J 0 bases, with 6 bases left between them. Per the germline V gene, CDR1 is MGHRA and CDR2 is YSYEKL. This CDR3 has 15 residues. CDR3 nucleotide sequence: TGCGCCAGCAGCCAAGGCCAGGCGAACACCGGGGAGCTGTTTTTT. Its protein is CASSQGQANTGELFF.

This clonotype showed up just a few times. This rearrangement joins TRBV3-1 to TRBJ1-6; D gene unclear. V lost 0 bases and J lost 9, with 6 bases in between. The germline V gene has CDR1 LGHDT and CDR2 YNNKEL (reference sequence). CDR3 length: 13 amino acids. The CDR3 is CASSQERLSPLHF. The DNA for the CDR3 is TGTGCCAGCAGCCAAGAACGTCTTTCACCCCTCCACTTT.

This clonotype was counted a few times. V gene TRBV4-1 combines with J gene TRBJ2-3; no firm D call. Germline CDR1 reads MGHRA; CDR2 reads YSYEKL. The V end lost 1 base, the J end lost 2 bases, and 7 bases lay between the germline ends. The CDR3 extends over 14 amino acids. The CDR3: CASSQGGVTDTQYF. The CDR3 bases are TGCGCCAGCAGCCAAGGTGGGGTCACAGATACGCAGTATTTT.

The table lists this clonotype with a few counts. The rearrangement links TRBV2 to TRBJ2-5; 9 positions match TRBD2. V lost 0 bases and J lost 1; bases outside the gene matches: 6. There are 17 residues in the CDR3. Germline V gene sequence: CDR1 SNHLY, CDR2 FYNNEI. The CDR3 sequence is CASSEALASGAQETQYF. The CDR3 coding sequence is TGTGCCAGCAGTGAAGCGCTGGCTAGCGGGGCCCAAGAGACCCAGTACTTC. The whole variable domain, filled in from reference TRBV2 and TRBJ2-5, reads EPEVTQTPSHQVTQMGQEVILRCVPISNHLYFYWYRQILGQKVEFLVSFYNNEISEKSEIFDDQFSVERPDGSNFTLKIRSTKLEDSAMYFCASSEALASGAQETQYFGPGTRLLVL.

This clonotype was detected only a few times. The junction and the germline gene differ at one end; a read error may be behind it. The chain links TRBV4-3 to TRBJ2-3; tentatively, D is TRBD1 or TRBD2 (5 bases each). Per germline, CDR1 LGHNA and CDR2 YSLEER. The CDR3 spans 16 residues. CDR3 sequence reads: CASSQVARGKGDTQYF. The CDR3 DNA follows: TGCGCCAGTAGCCAAGTAGCGAGGGGCAAGGGAGATACGCAGTATTTT.

The rearrangement links TRBV3-1 to TRBJ2-5; 8 nucleotides align to TRBD2. V shed 1 base and J 2 bases; nucleotides not matched to a gene: 6. CDR1 and CDR2 from the germline V gene are LGHDT and YNNKEL (reference sequence). The CDR3 extends over 16 amino acids. CDR3 sequence: CASSQVSGGLQETQYF. The CDR3 DNA follows: TGTGCCAGCAGCCAAGTAAGCGGGGGCCTACAAGAGACCCAGTACTTC.

The chain has TRBV3-1 and TRBJ1-2; D is ambiguous. The V gene's germline CDR1 is LGHDT and CDR2 YNNKEL (reference sequence). This CDR3 spans 15 amino acids. V was cut by 6 bases and J by 2 bases, with 16 bases left in between. In DNA form, the CDR3 reads TGTGCCAGCAGACCAACGGCGCGCGCGAACTATGGCTACACCTTC. It encodes CASRPTARANYGYTF.

The CDR3: CASKSMGSGTAFDEQYF. DNA for the CDR3: TGTGCCAGCAAATCGATGGGGTCCGGGACAGCCTTCGACGAGCAGTACTTC. This sequence joins TRBV6-2 or TRBV6-3 and TRBJ2-5; 7 positions match TRBD1. The DNA end is a closer match to TRBJ2-7, so the J assignment may be wrong. This CDR3 contains 17 residues. Germline assignment: CDR1 MNHEY and CDR2 SVGEGT.

This clonotype was counted a few times. The chain combines TRBV28 with TRBJ2-7; unclear D gene. This CDR3 region has 13 residues. The germline V and J ends were trimmed by 5 bases and 5 bases, with 13 bases remaining between them. From germline, CDR1 is MDHEN and CDR2 SYDVKM. The CDR3 protein is CASSPKALHEQYF. DNA for the CDR3: TGTGCCAGCAGTCCGAAGGCCCTCCACGAGCAGTACTTC.

The chain joins TRBV20-1 to TRBJ1-2; the D is unclear. Trimming pared 3 bases from V and 4 bases from J, leaving 12 bases between. CDR3 length equals 13 residues. The germline CDR1 and CDR2 sequences are DFQATT and SNEGSKA (reference sequence). The chain's CDR3 is CSARFDQVYGYTF. The CDR3 bases are TGCAGTGCTAGGTTCGACCAGGTCTATGGCTACACCTTC.

The V and J genes are TRBV6-1 and TRBJ2-5, with D uncertain. The end of the DNA is better explained by TRBJ2-7, so the J call may be wrong. Germline V gene sequence: CDR1 MNHNS, CDR2 SASEGT. CDR3 length: 13 residues. CDR3 protein: CASRSPTYYEQYF. Written as DNA, the CDR3 is TGTGCCAGCAGGTCCCCCACCTACTACGAGCAGTACTTC.

J is TRBJ1-1 and V is TRBV3-1; D gene uncertain. V shed 2 bases and J shed 4 bases, with 14 bases lying between them. This CDR3 spans 15 amino acids. Germline V gene sequence: CDR1 LGHDT, CDR2 YNNKEL (reference sequence). As DNA, the CDR3 is TGTGCCAGCAGCCAACGACGGGGTTCATCCACTGAAGCTTTCTTT. Translation: CASSQRRGSSTEAFF.

V is TRBV7-3 and J is TRBJ2-1; D may be TRBD2 (7 bases). Germline CDR1 reads SGHTA; CDR2 reads FQGTGA. The CDR3 is made up of 14 amino acids. Trimming took 1 base from V and 8 from J, leaving 12 bases between them. The chain's CDR3 is CASSLMGGADEQFF. For the CDR3, the DNA is TGTGCCAGCAGCTTAATGGGGGGGGCTGATGAGCAGTTCTTC.

The rearrangement joins TRBV3-1 to TRBJ2-2; D ambiguous. Germline V gene lookup returns CDR1 LGHDT and CDR2 YNNKEL (reference sequence). V lost 0 bases, J lost 5 bases, and 10 bases lay in between. The CDR3 is 15 amino acids. The CDR3 region is CASSQDHTWTGELFF. In nucleotides, the CDR3 is TGTGCCAGCAGCCAAGATCACACGTGGACCGGGGAGCTGTTTTTT.

This rearrangement joins TRBV27 to TRBJ2-3, with D possibly TRBD1 on 5 matching bases. CDR1 and CDR2 from the germline V gene are MNHEY and SMNVEV (reference sequence). Trimming took 2 bases from V and 3 from J, leaving 21 bases between them. This CDR3 is built from 18 residues. The CDR3 sequence: CASSLTSPTPTETDTQYF. The CDR3 DNA sequence: TGTGCCAGCAGTTTAACAAGTCCTACGCCGACAGAAACAGATACGCAGTATTTT.

This chain uses TRBV11-2 with TRBJ2-1; D call uncertain. Trimming took off 5 bases at V and 4 bases at J, with 15 bases between the two ends. Looked up from germline, CDR1 is SGHAT and CDR2 is FQNNGV. This CDR3 region has 15 residues. The CDR3 region has the DNA TGTGCCAGCAGCCCCCCGGCGGTGGGGTACAATGAGCAGTTCTTC. This translates into CASSPPAVGYNEQFF.

The chain recombines TRBV20-1 with TRBJ1-5; TRBD1 matches 11 bases. The germline V gene encodes CDR1 DFQATT and CDR2 SNEGSKA (reference sequence). CDR3 length: 13 residues. V dropped 6 bases and J dropped 7; count of bases not matched to a gene: 5. The CDR3 sequence: CSARTGGDQPQHF. The CDR3 DNA reads as TGCAGTGCCAGGACAGGGGGCGACCAGCCCCAGCATTTT.

The genes are TRBV5-6 and TRBJ2-7; no clear D gene. The CDR3 covers 15 residues. Per the germline V gene, CDR1 is SGHDT and CDR2 is YYEEEE. V lost 1 base, J lost 0 bases, and 11 bases lay in between. This CDR3 is CASSLSRTNSYEQYF. The CDR3 nucleotides read TGTGCCAGCAGCTTGAGCCGTACGAACTCCTACGAGCAGTACTTC.

The gene calls are TRBV19 and TRBJ2-2; TRBD2 aligns across 9 bases. CDR1 is LNHDA, CDR2 SQIVND, per germline (reference sequence). This CDR3 region has 14 residues. V was clipped by 8 bases and J by 6 bases; unmatched bases: 7. Here the CDR3 DNA reads TGTGCCAGTCGTTCTAGCGGGGTGGCCGGGGAGCTGTTTTTT. Its translation is CASRSSGVAGELFF.

The CDR3 DNA reads as TGCGCCAGCAGCTCCCCGGGACAGGCCTATGGCTACACCTTC. Its translation: CASSSPGQAYGYTF. J is TRBJ1-2 and V is TRBV5-1, with 8 bases lining up with TRBD1. The length of the CDR3 is 14 residues. The V and J ends lost 3 bases and 4 bases, in that order; junction bases with no gene match: 5. Germline V CDR1 and CDR2: SGHRS, YFSETQ. The full variable domain, its missing parts supplied by reference TRBV5-1 and TRBJ1-2, is KAGVTQTPRYLIKTRGQQVTLSCSPISGHRSVSWYQQTPGQGLQFLFEYFSETQRNKGNFPGRFSGRQFSNSRSEMNVSTLELGDSALYLCASSSPGQAYGYTFGSGTRLTVV.

CDR3 DNA: TGTGCCAGCCAGGGACAGGGTAATGGCTACACCTTC. Its translation: CASQGQGNGYTF. The V and J genes are TRBV25-1 and TRBJ1-2, with 9 bases lining up with TRBD1. Trimming cost V 8 bases and J 6 bases; bases outside gene matches: 4. The CDR3 runs to 12 residues. Germline CDR1 MGHDK, CDR2 SYGVNS.